The sequence of this TCR beta chain was determined in a study of cytomegalovirus exposure and HLA in healthy donors. In the study overall: Most donors, about 77% of a few hundred genotyped, fell in the Caucasian-associated ancestry cluster. Study results and limitations: Some public TCRs appeared in many individuals, while most sequences were rare. Presence/absence analysis assumed near-uniform sequencing depth across donors. Later, an analysis found that common viral pathogens appeared to be linked with several of the most significant clusters.

CDR3 length: 14 amino acids. Germline V gene sequence: CDR1 MNHEY, CDR2 SVGAGI. The V end was cut by 7 bases, the J end by 6 bases, with 16 bases between. PCR was performed using 60 Vbeta and 13 Jbeta primers. Measured with immunoSEQ multiplex PCR; TCRdb has only the in-frame clones, and not every one. The sample consists of some 200,000 clones, about 70% of them appearing once. In regard to this clone: As yet, its antigen is unknown.

This chain links TRBV6-5 with TRBJ2-4; a possible D gene is TRBD1 (5 bases). The source material was PBMCs. The clonotype originates from a middle-aged man in good health and CMV-seropositive. The CDR3 here is CASTLRQGLNIQYF. The CDR3 DNA reads TGTGCCAGCACCCTCCGGCAGGGCCTAAACATTCAGTACTTC.